This passage covers 30 T cell receptor beta chains from one sample sequenced in a study of T-cell reconstitution after alpha-beta-depleted transplantation in children. For TCRbeta, the library was prepared with unique molecular identifiers. A single record per CDR3 protein comes from TCRdb applying MiXCR to the PCR reads. The sample carries fewer than 750,000 distinct CDR3 sequences, under 30% recorded once. The specimen comprised PBMCs, mostly from graft donor cells, sampled 360 days after TCRalphabeta/CD19-depleted stem cell transplant. The source of these receptors is a boy under two years old who had a stem cell transplant for acute myeloid leukemia, so the T cells may come from the graft donor.

V gene TRBV5-1 combines with J gene TRBJ1-1; 9 nucleotides agree with TRBD1. The V gene's germline CDR1 is SGHRS and CDR2 YFSETQ. This CDR3 region has 14 residues. The trim removed 0 bases at V and 11 bases at J, leaving 8 bases unmatched. DNA of the CDR3: TGCGCCAGCAGCTTGGAGGGACAGGGATCTCGCGCTTTCTTT. The encoded protein is CASSLEGQGSRAFF.

The CDR3 protein is CASSPSGLTYEQYV. In DNA form, the CDR3 reads TGCGCCAGCAGCCCATCCGGCCTAACCTACGAGCAGTACGTC. The V call is TRBV4-1, the J call TRBJ2-7; D is unclear. The CDR3 length is 14 residues. The V end lost 4 bases, the J end lost 2 bases, and 12 bases lay between the germline ends. Per the germline V gene, CDR1 is MGHRA and CDR2 is YSYEKL.

This rearrangement joins TRBV20-1 to TRBJ2-5; 10 bases fit TRBD2. J gave up 9 bases and V 6 bases, and 13 bases lay outside the gene matches. This CDR3 is built from 14 residues. The germline CDR1 and CDR2 sequences are DFQATT and SNEGSKA (reference sequence). CDR3 region: CSARSGGAVWAQYF. The DNA for the CDR3 is TGCAGTGCCCGGAGCGGGGGGGCCGTTTGGGCCCAGTACTTC.

V gene TRBV20-1 combines with J gene TRBJ1-5, with a tentative D call TRBD1 (6 bases). V was trimmed by 8 bases and J by 3 bases, leaving 11 bases between them. The CDR3 length is 12 residues. Per the germline V gene, CDR1 is DFQATT and CDR2 is SNEGSKA (reference sequence). The CDR3 spells CSFQGSNQPQHF. The CDR3 DNA reads as TGCAGTTTTCAGGGGTCCAATCAGCCCCAGCATTTT.

This clonotype was picked up a small number of times. The J gene is TRBJ2-7, the V gene TRBV30; tentatively, D is TRBD1 (6 bases). Trimming removed 3 bases at V and 3 bases at J, with 6 bases between. The germline V gene encodes CDR1 GTSNPN and CDR2 SVGIG (reference sequence). CDR3 size: 11 residues. CDR3 nucleotides: TGTGCCTGGAGACAGGGCTACGAGCAGTACTTC. Translated, it gives CAWRQGYEQYF.

This clonotype was recorded many times. The chain uses TRBV10-2 and TRBJ2-5; 11 positions agree with TRBD1. CDR3 size: 14 residues. Losses at the gene ends were 6 bases for V and 4 bases for J; bases not matched to a gene: 4. The germline V gene encodes CDR1 WSHSY and CDR2 SAAADI. The CDR3 nucleotides are TGCGCCAGCAGGGACAGGGGGCGCGCAGAGACCCAGTACTTC. This gives the protein CASRDRGRAETQYF.

This sequence joins TRBV2 and TRBJ2-7, with 10 bases that match TRBD2. V lost 2 bases to trimming and J lost 4 bases; unmatched junction nucleotides: 2. This CDR3 has 14 residues. CDR1 and CDR2 from the germline V gene are SNHLY and FYNNEI. The CDR3 loop reads CASSESGREYEQYF. The CDR3 nucleotides read TGTGCCAGCAGTGAAAGCGGGAGGGAATACGAGCAGTACTTC.

The V call is TRBV15, the J call TRBJ2-7, with a possible D match to TRBD1 (7 bases). V lost 0 bases to trimming and J lost 2 bases, with 14 bases between them. This CDR3 has 16 amino acids. The germline V gene encodes CDR1 LNHNV and CDR2 YYDKDF (reference sequence). In DNA, the CDR3 is TGTGCCACCAGCAGAGATGCGGAGGGGGCGACCTACGAGCAGTACTTC. Encoded protein: CATSRDAEGATYEQYF.

There are a few counts of this clonotype. The chain combines TRBV11-2 with TRBJ2-1; weak D call: TRBD1 (6 bases). The germline V gene has CDR1 SGHAT and CDR2 FQNNGV. CDR3 length: 14 residues. Between the trimmed V and J ends, which lost 3 bases and 7 bases, there was a span of 13 bases. In DNA form, the CDR3 reads TGTGCCAGCAGCTTCACAACAGGGAAGAATGAGCAGTTCTTC. Its translation: CASSFTTGKNEQFF. The variable domain in full, completed from reference TRBV11-2 and TRBJ2-1, reads EAGVAQSPRYKIIEKRQSVAFWCNPISGHATLYWYQQILGQGPKLLIQFQNNGVVDDSQLPKDRFSAERLKGVDSTLKIQPAKLEDSAVYLCASSFTTGKNEQFFGPGTRLTVL.

The rearrangement links TRBV9 to TRBJ2-7, with 7 bases fitting TRBD1. V trimming: 3 bases; J trimming: 6 bases; junction bases outside the gene matches: 6. Germline CDR1 is SGDLS and CDR2 is YYNGEE. The CDR3 contains 13 residues. CDR3 amino acids: CASSASGTAEQYF. CDR3 in DNA: TGTGCCAGCAGCGCCTCCGGGACAGCCGAGCAGTACTTC.

V gene TRBV10-1 combines with J gene TRBJ2-3, with D unresolved. This CDR3 has 11 amino acids. V was shortened by 8 bases and J by 9 bases, with 12 bases between the two germline ends. Germline CDR1 reads WNHNN; CDR2 reads SYGVQD (reference sequence). The CDR3 reads CASGEQRTQYF. CDR3 nucleotide sequence: TGCGCCAGCGGGGAACAGAGGACGCAGTATTTT.

This chain connects TRBV12-3 or TRBV12-4 to TRBJ2-3; 13 positions agree with TRBD2. V gave up 3 bases and J gave up 2 bases; unmatched junction bases: 5. The CDR3 consists of 17 residues. For the CDR3, the DNA is TGTGCCAGCAGTTTTATGACTAGCGGGGGGATCACAGATACGCAGTATTTT. It codes for CASSFMTSGGITDTQYF.

The CDR3: CASSYLVAGGGYGYTF. CDR3 sequence (DNA): TGTGCCAGCAGTTACCTCGTGGCAGGGGGCGGCTATGGCTACACCTTC. The J gene is TRBJ1-2, the V gene TRBV6-2 or TRBV6-3; the match to TRBD1 covers 8 bases. After removal of 2 bases from V and 4 bases from J, the junction contained 9 bases not matched to a gene. Germline CDR1 reads MNHEY; CDR2 reads SVGEGT. The length of the CDR3 is 16 residues.

This chain joins TRBV2 and TRBJ2-5; 7 bases match TRBD2. V shed 5 bases and J 5 bases; nucleotides not matched to a gene: 11. Germline CDR1 SNHLY, CDR2 FYNNEI. The CDR3 is 15 residues long. CDR3: CASSPPGGFGETQYF. The CDR3 nucleotides read TGTGCCAGCAGTCCCCCCGGGGGGTTTGGGGAGACCCAGTACTTC.

V usage is TRBV6-5 and J usage is TRBJ2-5; 9 nucleotides match TRBD1. The CDR3 runs to 14 residues. After removal of 0 bases from V and 7 bases from J, the junction contained 3 bases not matched to a gene. Germline loops: CDR1 MNHEY, CDR2 SVGAGI. CDR3 in amino acids: CASSYSTTGGTQYF. The CDR3 nucleotides are TGTGCCAGCAGTTACTCGACGACAGGGGGGACCCAGTACTTC.

The rearrangement joins TRBV4-3 to TRBJ2-7; 13 bases are a match to TRBD2. The CDR3 is 18 amino acids. Germline V gives CDR1 LGHNA, CDR2 YSLEER. The V segment lost 0 bases and the J segment 0 bases; nucleotides outside the gene matches: 5. CDR3 protein: CASSQDRTSGGLSYEQYF. CDR3 DNA sequence: TGCGCCAGCAGCCAAGATAGGACTAGCGGGGGCCTCTCCTACGAGCAGTACTTC.

This clonotype was observed a few times. The rearrangement links TRBV6-4 to TRBJ2-1; weak D call: TRBD1 (6 bases). Trimming removed 1 base from V and 3 bases from J, with 16 bases in between. The CDR3 covers 17 residues. In germline, CDR1 is MRHNA, CDR2 SNTAGT. The CDR3 coding sequence is TGTGCCAGCAGTGACTTTCCGACCGGGACATTCTACAATGAGCAGTTCTTC. Translated: CASSDFPTGTFYNEQFF.

To note about this clonotype: A read error is possible here, since a much larger clone lies one base away. The chain's CDR3 is CASSLRSHQGEQYF. The CDR3 DNA sequence: TGTGCCAGCAGTTTAAGGTCTCACCAAGGGGAGCAGTACTTC. The chain couples TRBV27 to TRBJ2-7; D is uncertain. This CDR3 contains 14 residues. CDR1 is MNHEY, CDR2 SMNVEV, per germline (reference sequence). The germline V and J ends were trimmed by 2 bases and 7 bases, with 15 bases remaining between them.

V usage is TRBV7-2 and J usage is TRBJ2-7; 8 nucleotides agree with TRBD2. Unmatched junction bases numbered 11, after V lost 4 bases and J lost 0 bases. The germline V gene has CDR1 SGHTA and CDR2 FQGNSA. The CDR3 is 17 residues long. The CDR3 protein is CASSSPLGAGVSYEQYV. The CDR3 DNA sequence: TGTGCCAGCAGCTCTCCCTTGGGAGCGGGGGTCTCCTACGAGCAGTACGTC.

This clonotype has just a few counts. The rearrangement uses TRBV24-1 and TRBJ2-1, with 9 bases aligning to TRBD2. V shed 5 bases, J shed 5 bases, and the junction held 6 bases outside the gene matches. The CDR3 has 15 residues. Germline V gene sequence: CDR1 KGHDR, CDR2 SFDVKD. The DNA for the CDR3 is TGTGCCACCAGTGGAGGGCTAGCGGGGCACAATGAGCAGTTCTTC. It specifies CATSGGLAGHNEQFF.

This clonotype showed up many times. The J gene is TRBJ2-1, the V gene TRBV20-1, with 13 nucleotides matching TRBD2. Trimming removed 5 bases from V and 7 bases from J; junction bases left unmatched: 17. CDR1 DFQATT and CDR2 SNEGSKA come from the germline V gene (reference sequence). The CDR3 length is 18 residues. The CDR3: CSALQRTSGGGGRNEQFF. CDR3 coding DNA: TGCAGTGCTCTCCAACGGACTAGCGGGGGAGGAGGTAGGAATGAGCAGTTCTTC.

This clonotype was seen more than once but under ten times. The V and J genes are TRBV28 and TRBJ1-1; TRBD1 matches at 9 bases. The junction had 3 bases not matched to a gene; V was cut back by 3 bases and J by 4 bases. CDR1 and CDR2 from the germline V gene are MDHEN and SYDVKM. CDR3 length: 14 amino acids. The CDR3 loop reads CASSFPDRGTEAFF. The CDR3 DNA follows: TGTGCCAGCAGTTTCCCGGACAGGGGCACTGAAGCTTTCTTT.

The chain links TRBV11-2 to TRBJ2-1; the D gene could be TRBD1 or TRBD2 (5 bases each). The CDR3 is 16 amino acids. Germline loops: CDR1 SGHAT, CDR2 FQNNGV. Trimming stripped 0 bases from V and 9 bases from J, with 18 bases between. CDR3 residues: CASSLEPTGAGGEQFF. The CDR3 coding sequence is TGTGCCAGCAGCTTAGAGCCCACCGGGGCCGGTGGTGAGCAGTTCTTC.

The chain couples TRBV12-3 or TRBV12-4 to TRBJ2-7; 9 bases fit TRBD1. This CDR3 has 15 amino acids. The ends lost 6 bases at V and 4 bases at J; junction bases unmatched: 10. The CDR3 loop is CASSSGTGFLYEQYF. The CDR3 DNA is TGTGCCAGCAGCTCCGGGACAGGGTTCCTTTACGAGCAGTACTTC.

This chain uses TRBV6-1 with TRBJ2-1; D may be TRBD1 (5 bases). The CDR3 has 15 amino acids. Germline loops: CDR1 MNHNS, CDR2 SASEGT. The V end lost 5 bases, the J end lost 2 bases, and 13 bases lay between the germline ends. The CDR3 DNA is TGTGCCAGCAGTCCCGGACATGGTACCTACAATGAGCAGTTCTTC. Residues: CASSPGHGTYNEQFF.

The chain carries TRBV20-1 and TRBJ2-5, with D perhaps matching TRBD2 (6 bases). The CDR3 totals 15 residues. Germline V CDR1 and CDR2: DFQATT, SNEGSKA (reference sequence). V was trimmed by 0 bases and J by 1 base, leaving 12 bases between them. This chain's CDR3 is CSARDTASAQETQYF. For the CDR3, the DNA is TGCAGTGCTAGAGACACCGCTAGCGCCCAAGAGACCCAGTACTTC.

This clonotype was found many times. The gene calls are TRBV12-3 or TRBV12-4 and TRBJ2-3; possibly TRBD1 for D (6 bases). This CDR3 is built from 16 residues. V dropped 8 bases and J dropped 2 bases, with 20 bases sitting between them. CDR3 sequence reads: CASFRGTLGATDTQYF. The CDR3 nucleotides read TGTGCCAGCTTTAGGGGGACCTTAGGGGCCACAGATACGCAGTATTTT.

This clonotype has only a few counts. J is TRBJ2-1 and V is TRBV20-1; perhaps TRBD2 as D (6 bases). Germline values: CDR1 DFQATT, CDR2 SNEGSKA (reference sequence). The V end was cut by 5 bases, the J end by 1 base, with 12 bases between. The CDR3 spans 14 residues. DNA for the CDR3: TGCAGTGCTTCCCGACTAGTGTCCTACAATGAGCAGTTCTTC. Its protein is CSASRLVSYNEQFF.

In its sample, this clonotype was seen a few times. This rearrangement joins TRBV20-1 to TRBJ1-1; D is ambiguous. The germline V gene has CDR1 DFQATT and CDR2 SNEGSKA (reference sequence). Trimming stripped 4 bases from V and 2 bases from J, with 14 bases between. The CDR3 is 14 amino acids. The CDR3: CSANPRTTNTEAFF. In DNA form, the CDR3 reads TGCAGTGCTAACCCCCGTACTACTAACACTGAAGCTTTCTTT.

The rearrangement joins TRBV4-3 to TRBJ2-7; D ambiguous. Looked up from germline, CDR1 is LGHNA and CDR2 is YSLEER. CDR3 length: 16 residues. V shed 1 base and J shed 0 bases, with 13 bases lying between them. The CDR3 loop reads CASSQGWSKGSYEQYF. In nucleotides, the CDR3 is TGCGCCAGCAGCCAAGGTTGGTCCAAGGGCTCCTACGAGCAGTACTTC.